These 21 T cell receptor beta chains came from one sample sequenced in a study of human T cells and chemical hapten exposure. TCRdb reprocessed the RACE reads via MiXCR and lists one record per CDR3 protein. The table lists nearly 85,000 distinct CDR3 sequences, about 9.9% of them singletons, with around 1.5% in the top ten. Regarding time point: patch test 2, 6 weeks after DPC sensitization. The treatment here: therapeutic diphenylcyclopropenone sensitization with weekly scalp DPC. The sample here was whole blood, taken in connection with sensitization to the hapten diphenylcyclopropenone (DPC). All receptors come from a young man with alopecia areata. Some clones in this sample may be carry-over from other donors' samples.

J is TRBJ2-3 and V is TRBV29-1; D is perhaps TRBD1 or TRBD2 (6 bases each). Trimming stripped 2 bases from V and 5 bases from J, with 11 bases between. CDR1 SQVTM and CDR2 ANQGSEA come from the germline V gene. The CDR3 extends over 13 amino acids. Written as DNA, the CDR3 is TGCAGCGTTGAACGGGGGCGAGGAGATACGCAGTATTTT. Translated, it gives CSVERGRGDTQYF.

This clonotype appeared a few times. This chain's CDR3 is CSARDPSGGSDTQYF. DNA for the CDR3: TGCAGTGCTAGAGATCCTAGCGGGGGGTCAGATACGCAGTATTTT. V is TRBV20-1 and J is TRBJ2-3; TRBD2 matches at 11 bases. Germline V lookup: CDR1 DFQATT, CDR2 SNEGSKA (reference sequence). J was trimmed by 4 bases and V by 0 bases; bases with no gene match: 3. The CDR3 runs to 15 residues.

The chain links TRBV6-1 to TRBJ2-7; 9 nucleotides agree with TRBD1. The length of the CDR3 is 15 residues. Unmatched junction bases numbered 11, after V lost 6 bases and J lost 5 bases. Germline-derived CDR1 and CDR2 are MNHNS and SASEGT. The CDR3 is CASRDTGGAWNEQYV. In DNA, the CDR3 is TGTGCCAGCAGGGATACAGGGGGCGCATGGAACGAGCAGTACGTC.

This clonotype was counted many times. The chain combines TRBV15 with TRBJ2-5, with D maybe TRBD2 (6 bases). There are 17 residues in the CDR3. From germline, CDR1 is LNHNV and CDR2 YYDKDF (reference sequence). V dropped 3 bases and J dropped 0 bases, with 17 bases sitting between them. The CDR3 loop is CATSRIDVVADQETQYF. The CDR3, as DNA: TGTGCCACCAGCAGGATAGATGTGGTAGCGGACCAAGAGACCCAGTACTTC.

This clonotype was seen at least ten times. This chain uses TRBV12-3 or TRBV12-4 with TRBJ2-4; perhaps D is TRBD1 or TRBD2 (5 bases each). Trimming took off 3 bases at V and 1 base at J, with 10 bases between the two ends. This CDR3 contains 15 residues. CDR3: CASSFGGTAKNIQYF. Here the CDR3 DNA reads TGTGCCAGCAGTTTCGGTGGGACGGCCAAAAACATTCAGTACTTC.

This clonotype was found a few times. The V gene is TRBV18, the J gene TRBJ1-4; D perhaps matches TRBD1 (5 bases). Germline CDR1 is KGHSH and CDR2 is LQKENI. The CDR3 runs to 14 residues. V was trimmed by 3 bases and J by 8 bases, leaving 13 bases between them. Written as DNA, the CDR3 is TGTGCCAGCTCACCCGGTGGGACTTGGGAAAAACTGTTTTTT. This gives the protein CASSPGGTWEKLFF. Using reference TRBV18 and TRBJ1-4 for the parts outside the CDR3, the full variable domain is NAGVMQNPRHLVRRRGQEARLRCSPMKGHSHVYWYRQLPEEGLKFMVYLQKENIIDESGMPKERFSAEFPKEGPSILRIQQVVRGDSAAYFCASSPGGTWEKLFFGSGTQLSVL.

This clonotype was detected a few times. The DNA of the CDR3 is TGTGCCAGCAGTCTCAGGGGGCGGACCAAAAACATTCAGTACTTC. Amino acids: CASSLRGRTKNIQYF. The chain combines TRBV12-3 or TRBV12-4 with TRBJ2-4, with TRBD1 matching 8 bases. This CDR3 spans 15 amino acids. V lost 5 bases, J lost 2 bases, and 5 bases stayed unmatched.

The chain employs TRBV20-1 and TRBJ1-5, with a possible D match to TRBD1 (6 bases). CDR1 and CDR2 from the germline V gene are DFQATT and SNEGSKA (reference sequence). V dropped 1 base and J dropped 6 bases, with 10 bases sitting between them. This CDR3 has 13 residues. CDR3 sequence reads: CSARADSAQPQHF. DNA of the CDR3: TGCAGTGCTAGAGCGGACAGCGCTCAGCCCCAGCATTTT.

This clonotype has at least ten counts. This rearrangement joins TRBV18 to TRBJ1-1, with D possibly TRBD1 on 5 matching bases. Germline assignment: CDR1 KGHSH and CDR2 LQKENI. Trimming left V 7 bases short and J 4 bases short, with 19 bases between. This CDR3 has 15 residues. DNA for the CDR3: TGTGCCAGCTTAGGGATATTAGGGGATAGCACTGAAGCTTTCTTT. As protein: CASLGILGDSTEAFF. The full variable domain, with the rest looked up from reference TRBV18 and TRBJ1-1, is NAGVMQNPRHLVRRRGQEARLRCSPMKGHSHVYWYRQLPEEGLKFMVYLQKENIIDESGMPKERFSAEFPKEGPSILRIQQVVRGDSAAYFCASLGILGDSTEAFFGQGTRLTVV.

At least ten counts were recorded for this clonotype. The V call is TRBV9, the J call TRBJ2-5, with no clear D. V was clipped by 4 bases and J by 4 bases, with 11 bases between them. The CDR3 totals 13 residues. Germline V gene lookup returns CDR1 SGDLS and CDR2 YYNGEE. The CDR3 sequence is CASSPRLAETQYF. The CDR3 bases are TGTGCCAGCAGCCCCCGACTGGCAGAGACCCAGTACTTC.

The table lists this clonotype with a few counts. The chain carries TRBV3-1 and TRBJ2-4; 9 bases line up with TRBD1. V lost 1 base, J lost 0 bases, and 4 bases stayed unmatched. The germline V gene has CDR1 LGHDT and CDR2 YNNKEL (reference sequence). The CDR3 has 17 residues. The CDR3 DNA follows: TGTGCCAGCAGCCAAGTCGGACAGGGGCTAGCCAAAAACATTCAGTACTTC. It yields the protein CASSQVGQGLAKNIQYF.

This clonotype was found many times. J is TRBJ2-3 and V is TRBV29-1; 9 bases are shared with TRBD1. This CDR3 spans 14 amino acids. Germline loops: CDR1 SQVTM, CDR2 ANQGSEA. The junction had 9 bases not matched to a gene; V was cut back by 6 bases and J by 5 bases. DNA for the CDR3: TGCAGCGTGGAACAGGGGGCACTCGGAGATACGCAGTATTTT. Its translation is CSVEQGALGDTQYF.

The chain links TRBV12-3 or TRBV12-4 to TRBJ1-2; D ambiguous. V lost 5 bases and J lost 0, with 10 bases in between. The CDR3 length is 14 residues. CDR3 DNA sequence: TGTGCCAGCAGTCCTACGACGGCTAACTATGGCTACACCTTC. Translated: CASSPTTANYGYTF.

This clonotype was found a few times. The chain uses TRBV14 and TRBJ2-2; 8 bases agree with TRBD2. CDR1 and CDR2 (germline): SGHDN, FVKESK. V lost 4 bases to trimming and J lost 0 bases; unmatched junction nucleotides: 7. The CDR3 runs to 17 residues. In nucleotides, the CDR3 is TGTGCCAGCAGCCCACGGGGGGGTCTCGCGAACACCGGGGAGCTGTTTTTT. It codes for CASSPRGGLANTGELFF.

This clonotype was seen ten or more times. This rearrangement joins TRBV29-1 to TRBJ2-3, with a possible D match to TRBD2 (5 bases). This CDR3 spans 14 amino acids. Deletions cut 0 bases from V and 4 bases from J, with 11 bases between. The V gene's germline CDR1 is SQVTM and CDR2 ANQGSEA. The CDR3 DNA is TGCAGCGTTGAAGATCCGGGGATTTCAGATACGCAGTATTTT. Amino acid sequence: CSVEDPGISDTQYF.

Ten or more counts support this clonotype. The V gene is TRBV6-2 or TRBV6-3, the J gene TRBJ1-5; D gene unclear. This CDR3 contains 13 residues. Trimming removed 6 bases at V and 0 bases at J, with 6 bases between. Germline loops: CDR1 MNHEY, CDR2 SVGEGT. The CDR3 here is CASRDYSNQPQHF. CDR3 nucleotide sequence: TGTGCCAGCAGGGACTATAGCAATCAGCCCCAGCATTTT.

This clonotype was observed a few times. V usage is TRBV5-4 and J usage is TRBJ1-6; 9 nucleotides align to TRBD1. CDR1 and CDR2 (germline): SGHNT, YYREEE (reference sequence). This CDR3 region has 16 residues. The V gene end was trimmed by 0 bases and the J gene end by 14 bases; junction bases not matched to a gene: 12. For the CDR3, the DNA is TGTGCCAGCAGCTTGGCCCTACAGGGGGCGCGAGTAACCCTCCACTTT. It specifies CASSLALQGARVTLHF.

At least ten counts were recorded for this clonotype. The chain's CDR3 is CASSLGQSSYNEQFF. CDR3 bases: TGTGCCAGCAGTTTAGGACAGAGCTCCTACAATGAGCAGTTCTTC. This chain joins TRBV12-3 or TRBV12-4 and TRBJ2-1, with a tentative D call TRBD1 (5 bases). Deletions cut 1 base from V and 0 bases from J, with 7 bases between. This CDR3 has 15 amino acids.

V gene TRBV19 combines with J gene TRBJ1-1; a possible D gene is TRBD1 (5 bases). The germline gives CDR1 LNHDA, CDR2 SQIVND (reference sequence). The CDR3 consists of 13 residues. The V and J ends lost 6 bases and 7 bases respectively, with 15 bases between them. Here the CDR3 reads CASRYIGGIEAFF. In DNA form, the CDR3 reads TGTGCCAGTAGATATATCGGGGGGATTGAAGCTTTCTTT. The full variable domain, its missing parts supplied by reference TRBV19 and TRBJ1-1, is DGGITQSPKYLFRKEGQNVTLSCEQNLNHDAMYWYRQDPGQGLRLIYYSQIVNDFQKGDIAEGYSVSREKKESFPLTVTSAQKNPTAFYLCASRYIGGIEAFFGQGTRLTVV.

This clonotype was counted many times. This sequence joins TRBV12-5 and TRBJ1-1; D is unclear. Between the trimmed V and J ends, which lost 5 bases and 6 bases, there was a span of 13 bases. The CDR3 runs to 13 residues. Germline assignment: CDR1 LGHNT and CDR2 FRNRAP. The CDR3 region has the DNA TGTGCTAGTGGTGCCACAAGGAGCGCTGAAGCTTTCTTT. It codes for CASGATRSAEAFF.

The chain joins TRBV20-1 to TRBJ2-7; possibly TRBD2 for D (6 bases). From germline, CDR1 is DFQATT and CDR2 SNEGSKA (reference sequence). The V gene lost 4 bases and the J gene lost 2 bases, with 12 bases spanning the gap. The CDR3 length is 13 residues. CDR3 sequence reads: CSATREVTYEQYF. CDR3 nucleotides: TGCAGTGCTACCAGGGAGGTGACCTACGAGCAGTACTTC.